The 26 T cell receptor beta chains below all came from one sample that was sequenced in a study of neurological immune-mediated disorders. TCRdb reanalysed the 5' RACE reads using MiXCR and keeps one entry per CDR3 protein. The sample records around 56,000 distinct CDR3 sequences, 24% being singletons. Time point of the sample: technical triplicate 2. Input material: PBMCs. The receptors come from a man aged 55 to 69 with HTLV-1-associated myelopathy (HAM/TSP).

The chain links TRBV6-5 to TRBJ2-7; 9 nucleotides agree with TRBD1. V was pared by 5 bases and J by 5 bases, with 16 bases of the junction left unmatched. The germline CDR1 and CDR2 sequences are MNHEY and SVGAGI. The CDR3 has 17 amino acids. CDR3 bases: TGTGCCAGCAGTACCAGCCCCCCGGGACAGGGCGGCGACGAGCAGTACTTC. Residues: CASSTSPPGQGGDEQYF.

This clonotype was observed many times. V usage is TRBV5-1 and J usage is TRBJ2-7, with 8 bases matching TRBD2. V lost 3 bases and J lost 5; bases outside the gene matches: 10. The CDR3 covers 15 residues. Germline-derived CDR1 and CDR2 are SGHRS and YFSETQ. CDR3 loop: CASSSGTSTTDEQYF. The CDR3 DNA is TGCGCCAGCAGCTCGGGGACTAGTACTACGGACGAGCAGTACTTC.

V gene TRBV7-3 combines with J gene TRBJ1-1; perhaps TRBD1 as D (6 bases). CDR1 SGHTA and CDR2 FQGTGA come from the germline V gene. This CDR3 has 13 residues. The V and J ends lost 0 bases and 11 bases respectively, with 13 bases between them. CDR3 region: CASSLTGGGVAFF. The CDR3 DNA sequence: TGTGCCAGCAGCTTAACGGGAGGGGGGGTGGCTTTCTTT.

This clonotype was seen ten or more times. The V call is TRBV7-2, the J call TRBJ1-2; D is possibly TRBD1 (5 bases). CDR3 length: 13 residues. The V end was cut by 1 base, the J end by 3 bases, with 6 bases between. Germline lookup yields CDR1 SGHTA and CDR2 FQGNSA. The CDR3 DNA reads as TGTGCCAGCAGCTTAGGGGGCGACTATGGCTACACCTTC. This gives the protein CASSLGGDYGYTF.

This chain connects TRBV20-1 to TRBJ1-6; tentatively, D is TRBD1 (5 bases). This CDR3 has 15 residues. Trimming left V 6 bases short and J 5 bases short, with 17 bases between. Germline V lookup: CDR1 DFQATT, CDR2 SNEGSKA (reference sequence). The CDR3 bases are TGCAGTGCCCGTCCCGGGACGTCGAATAATTCACCCCTCCACTTT. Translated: CSARPGTSNNSPLHF.

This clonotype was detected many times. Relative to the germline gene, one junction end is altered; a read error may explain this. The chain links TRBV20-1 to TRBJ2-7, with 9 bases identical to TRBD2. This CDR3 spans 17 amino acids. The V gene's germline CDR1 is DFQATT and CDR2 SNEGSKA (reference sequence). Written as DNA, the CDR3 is TGCGGTGCTAGAGTTCCCCTATCTAGCGGGATTCCCTACGAGCAGTACTTC. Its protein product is CGARVPLSSGIPYEQYF.

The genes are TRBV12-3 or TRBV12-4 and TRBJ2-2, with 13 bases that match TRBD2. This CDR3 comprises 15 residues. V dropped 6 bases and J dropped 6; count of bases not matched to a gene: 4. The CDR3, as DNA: TGTGCCAGCAGCCCGGGACTAGCGGGATCCGGGGAGCTGTTTTTT. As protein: CASSPGLAGSGELFF.

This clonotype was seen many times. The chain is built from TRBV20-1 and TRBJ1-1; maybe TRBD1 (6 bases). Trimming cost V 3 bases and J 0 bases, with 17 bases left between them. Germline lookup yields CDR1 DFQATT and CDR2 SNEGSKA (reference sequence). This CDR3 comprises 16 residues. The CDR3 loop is CSARGMVGHLNTEAFF. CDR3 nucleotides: TGCAGTGCTAGGGGTATGGTGGGACATTTGAACACTGAAGCTTTCTTT.

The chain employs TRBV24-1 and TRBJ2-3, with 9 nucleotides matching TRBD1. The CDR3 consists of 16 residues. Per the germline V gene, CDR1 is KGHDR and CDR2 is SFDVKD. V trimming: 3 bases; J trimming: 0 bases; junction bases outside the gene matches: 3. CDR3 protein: CATSDAGTGSTDTQYF. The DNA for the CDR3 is TGTGCCACCAGTGATGCCGGGACAGGGAGCACAGATACGCAGTATTTT.

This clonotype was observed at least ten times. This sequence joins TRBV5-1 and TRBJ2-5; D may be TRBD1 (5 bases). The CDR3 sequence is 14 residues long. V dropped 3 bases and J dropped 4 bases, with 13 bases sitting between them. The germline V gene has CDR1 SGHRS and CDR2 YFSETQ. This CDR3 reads CASSSRRGGETQYF. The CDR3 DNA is TGCGCCAGCAGCTCCCGAAGGGGTGGAGAGACCCAGTACTTC.

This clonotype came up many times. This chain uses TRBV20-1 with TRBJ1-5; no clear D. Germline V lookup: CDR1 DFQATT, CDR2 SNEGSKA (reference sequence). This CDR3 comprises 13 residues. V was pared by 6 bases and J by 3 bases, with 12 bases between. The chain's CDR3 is CSANREVNQPQHF. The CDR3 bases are TGCAGTGCGAACCGGGAGGTCAATCAGCCCCAGCATTTT.

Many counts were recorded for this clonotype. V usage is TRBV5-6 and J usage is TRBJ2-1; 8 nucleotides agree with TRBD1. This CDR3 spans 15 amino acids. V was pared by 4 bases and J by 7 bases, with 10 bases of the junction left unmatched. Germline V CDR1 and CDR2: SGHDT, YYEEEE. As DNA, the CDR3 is TGTGCCAGCAGCCATAAACAGGGGGATAGGAATGAGCAGTTCTTC. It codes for CASSHKQGDRNEQFF.

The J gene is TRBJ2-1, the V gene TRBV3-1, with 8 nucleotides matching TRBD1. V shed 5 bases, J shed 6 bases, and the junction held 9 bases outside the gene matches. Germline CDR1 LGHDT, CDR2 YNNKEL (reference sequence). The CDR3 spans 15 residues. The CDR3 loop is CASSGTGGLANEQFF. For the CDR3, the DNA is TGTGCCAGCAGCGGTACAGGGGGGTTAGCCAATGAGCAGTTCTTC.

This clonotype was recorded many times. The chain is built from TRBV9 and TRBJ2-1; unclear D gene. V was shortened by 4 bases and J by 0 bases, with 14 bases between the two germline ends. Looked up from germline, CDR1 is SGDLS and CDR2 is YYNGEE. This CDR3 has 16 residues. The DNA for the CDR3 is TGTGCCAGCAGCCCTTCTGGGTCGAGCTCCTACAATGAGCAGTTCTTC. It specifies CASSPSGSSSYNEQFF.

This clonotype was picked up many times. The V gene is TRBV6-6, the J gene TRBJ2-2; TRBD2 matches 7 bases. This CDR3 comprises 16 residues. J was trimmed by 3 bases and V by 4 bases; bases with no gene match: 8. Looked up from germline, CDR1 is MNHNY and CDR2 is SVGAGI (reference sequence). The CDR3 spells CASSSLGGSHTGELFF. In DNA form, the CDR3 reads TGTGCCAGCAGTTCATTGGGGGGGAGCCACACCGGGGAGCTGTTTTTT.

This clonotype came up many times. CDR3 loop: CASSYPGSGANVLTF. For the CDR3, the DNA is TGTGCCAGCAGCTACCCGGGGTCGGGGGCCAACGTCCTGACTTTC. J is TRBJ2-6 and V is TRBV7-9, with a weak D call TRBD2 (5 bases). The germline CDR1 and CDR2 sequences are SEHNR and FQNEAQ (reference sequence). This CDR3 contains 15 residues. V was pared by 4 bases and J by 4 bases, with 11 bases between.

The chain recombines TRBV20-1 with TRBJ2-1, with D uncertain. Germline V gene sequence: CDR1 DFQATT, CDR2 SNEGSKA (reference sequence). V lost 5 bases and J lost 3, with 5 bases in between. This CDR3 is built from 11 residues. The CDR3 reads CSAEDYNEQFF. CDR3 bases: TGCAGTGCTGAAGACTACAATGAGCAGTTCTTC.

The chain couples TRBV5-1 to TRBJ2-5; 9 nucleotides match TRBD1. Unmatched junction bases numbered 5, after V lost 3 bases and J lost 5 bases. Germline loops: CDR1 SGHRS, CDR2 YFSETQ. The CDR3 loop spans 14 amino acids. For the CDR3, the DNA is TGCGCCAGCAGCTCTATCGGACAGGGGGAGACCCAGTACTTC. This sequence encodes CASSSIGQGETQYF.

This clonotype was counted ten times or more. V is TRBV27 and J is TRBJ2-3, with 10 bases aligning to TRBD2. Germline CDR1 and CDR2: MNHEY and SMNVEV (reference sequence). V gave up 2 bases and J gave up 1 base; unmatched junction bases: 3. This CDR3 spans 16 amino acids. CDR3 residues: CASSLTGLAGTDTQYF. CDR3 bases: TGTGCCAGCAGTTTAACTGGACTAGCGGGCACAGATACGCAGTATTTT.

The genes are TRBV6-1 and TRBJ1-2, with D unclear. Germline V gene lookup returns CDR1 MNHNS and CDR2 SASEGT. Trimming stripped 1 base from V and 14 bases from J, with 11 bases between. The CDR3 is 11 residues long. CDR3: CASSEELVRTF. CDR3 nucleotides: TGTGCCAGCAGTGAAGAATTGGTCCGGACCTTC.

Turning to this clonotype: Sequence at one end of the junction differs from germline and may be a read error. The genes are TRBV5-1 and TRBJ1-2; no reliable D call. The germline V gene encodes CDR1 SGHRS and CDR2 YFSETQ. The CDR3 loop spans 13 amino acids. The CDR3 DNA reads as TGTGCCAGCAGCCATGACGAAGGGAATGGCTACACCTTC. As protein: CASSHDEGNGYTF.

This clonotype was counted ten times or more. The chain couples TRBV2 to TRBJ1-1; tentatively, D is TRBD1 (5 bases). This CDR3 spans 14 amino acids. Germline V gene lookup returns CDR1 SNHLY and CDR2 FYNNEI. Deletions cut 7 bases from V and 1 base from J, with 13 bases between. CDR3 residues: CASTRDGQNTEAFF. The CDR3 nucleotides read TGTGCCAGCACTCGCGACGGACAGAACACTGAAGCTTTCTTT.

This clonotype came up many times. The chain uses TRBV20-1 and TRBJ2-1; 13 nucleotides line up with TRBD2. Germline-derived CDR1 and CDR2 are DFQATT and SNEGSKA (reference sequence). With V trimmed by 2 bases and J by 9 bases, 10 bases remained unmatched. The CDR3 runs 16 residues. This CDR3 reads CSARNRLAGGEGEQFF. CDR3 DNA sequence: TGCAGTGCTAGAAACCGACTAGCGGGAGGTGAGGGTGAGCAGTTCTTC.

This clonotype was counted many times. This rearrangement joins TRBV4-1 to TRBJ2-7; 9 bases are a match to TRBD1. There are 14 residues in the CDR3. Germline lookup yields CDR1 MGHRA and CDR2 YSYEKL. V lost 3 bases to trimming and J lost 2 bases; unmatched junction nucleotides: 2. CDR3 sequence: CASSHGTGTYEQYF. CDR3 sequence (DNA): TGCGCCAGCAGCCACGGGACAGGGACCTACGAGCAGTACTTC.

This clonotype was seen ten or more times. CDR3 sequence: CASRGRGQSYSNYGYTF. The CDR3 DNA reads as TGTGCCAGCAGGGGGCGAGGACAGAGCTATTCAAACTATGGCTACACCTTC. The chain recombines TRBV6-5 with TRBJ1-2, with TRBD1 as a possible D gene (6 bases). Trimming removed 6 bases from V and 2 bases from J, with 22 bases in between. CDR1 is MNHEY and CDR2 is SVGAGI in the germline V gene. The CDR3 spans 17 residues.

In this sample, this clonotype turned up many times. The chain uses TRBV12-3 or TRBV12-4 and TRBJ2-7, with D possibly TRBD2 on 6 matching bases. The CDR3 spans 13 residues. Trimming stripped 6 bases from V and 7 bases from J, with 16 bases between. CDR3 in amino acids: CASSPPGGEEQYF. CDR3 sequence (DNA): TGTGCCAGCAGCCCTCCGGGCGGGGAGGAGCAGTACTTC.